Included here is one T cell receptor beta chain sequence, with context. The data stem from a study of cytomegalovirus exposure and HLA in healthy donors. The PCR had 60 Vbeta and 13 Jbeta primers. Some clones are missing from TCRdb's copy, which holds only in-frame ones; the method was immunoSEQ multiplex PCR. Of roughly 150,000 clones detected, approximately 80% appear once; the ten largest clones hold about 1.3%. Sequences were obtained from PBMCs. This receptor was obtained from a man aged 30 to 39 in good health and CMV-seronegative.

The CDR3, as DNA: TGTGCCAGCAGCTTGACCGGGACTAGTAGGAACAATGAGCAGTTCTTC. It codes for CASSLTGTSRNNEQFF. The chain links TRBV7-3 to TRBJ2-1; 8 bases line up with TRBD2. Germline V gene sequence: CDR1 SGHTA, CDR2 FQGTGA. The V segment lost 3 bases and the J segment 5 bases; nucleotides outside the gene matches: 9. The CDR3 covers 16 residues.